The T cell receptor beta chain under discussion was sequenced for a study of beta chain features in type 1 diabetes. Whole-study results and caveats: Insertions at VDJ junctions were less frequent in type 1 diabetes patients. These patients also deleted more nucleotides at the same junctions. For patients and controls alike, PCR might favor shorter templates to the same degree. Possibly, sequencing cDNA over-represented cells that had high TCR expression levels. All four CD4+ subsets of Type 1 diabetes patients contained TCRB CDR3s that were moderately but significantly shorter.

CD45RO/CCR7/CD25/CD127/CD95/CD27 sorting isolated CD4+ naive, central memory, regulatory and stem cell-like memory cells. Of note for this clone: Its target is unknown.

V lost 5 bases, J lost 8 bases, and 19 bases lay in between. The germline CDR1 and CDR2 sequences are MDHEN and SYDVKM. The CDR3 consists of 16 residues. Every bit of the isolated RNA underwent reverse transcription, so sequencing read expressed TCRB transcripts. TCRdb's table, derived via immunoSEQ multiplex PCR, lists solely in-frame clones and lacks some. The sample holds around 140,000 clones, about an eighth seen once. This sequence was found in a man younger than 35 with type 1 diabetes. The rearrangement uses TRBV28 and TRBJ1-6; unclear D gene. Sequencing was carried out using central memory CD4+ T cells from blood. The CDR3 sequence: CASSPAGLFADSPLHF. For the CDR3, the DNA is TGTGCCAGCAGTCCGGCCGGTCTCTTCGCGGATTCACCCCTCCACTTT.